The rows below give T cell receptor beta chains drawn from one sample of a study of shared clonotypes between healthy human individuals. Profiled with immunoSEQ multiplex PCR; TCRdb holds only in-frame clones, not every one. The sample holds about 2.4 million clones, roughly 93% seen once. The sequenced sample consisted of naive CD4+ T cells from PBMCs. These receptors were collected from a man aged 18 to 29 in good health. Some clones in this sample may be carry-over from other donors' samples. The CDR3 runs from the conserved cysteine through the conserved F or W. A D gene is named only where the DNA matches it firmly. Size tells how often a clone was seen (once, few, many) or the class of an expanded clone, and some rows leave it out.

TRBD1,.,TRBV6-6,TRBJ1-3,CASSFSGTAGNTIYF,TGTGCCAGCAGTTTCTCCGGGACAGCTGGAAACACCATATATTTT
.,.,TRBV4-1,TRBJ1-1,CASSQVNEYVANTEAFF,TGCGCCAGCAGCCAAGTTAACGAGTACGTCGCGAACACTGAAGCTTTCTTT
TRBD1,.,TRBV9,TRBJ1-5,CASSVGGTVGQPQHF,TGTGCCAGCAGCGTAGGGGGGACAGTTGGTCAGCCCCAGCATTTT
TRBD2,.,TRBV28,TRBJ2-7,CASSTWVAGGPYEQYF,TGTGCCAGCAGTACATGGGTAGCGGGAGGGCCGTACGAGCAGTACTTC
TRBD2,.,TRBV7-9,TRBJ2-7,CASSSSGAADEQYF,TGTGCCAGCAGCTCTAGCGGGGCCGCGGACGAGCAGTACTTC
.,.,TRBV30,TRBJ2-4,CAWSVRSLRPQNIQYF,TGTGCCTGGAGTGTACGGAGCCTCCGGCCCCAAAACATTCAGTACTTC
.,.,TRBV9,TRBJ2-1,CASSVGIADNEQFF,TGTGCCAGCAGCGTAGGTATCGCCGACAATGAGCAGTTCTTC
.,.,TRBV6-4,TRBJ1-5,CASPGHENPLSNQPQHF,TGTGCCAGTCCGGGACACGAAAATCCCCTCAGCAATCAGCCCCAGCATTTT
.,once,TRBV10-3,TRBJ2-7,CAITGTGDEQYF,TGTGCCATCACCGGGACGGGGGACGAGCAGTACTTC
TRBD2,once,TRBV5-1,TRBJ2-7,CASSALERERGEQYF,TGCGCCAGCAGCGCCTTGGAGCGGGAGCGGGGCGAGCAGTACTTC
.,.,TRBV6-6,TRBJ1-1,CASSSMNTEAFF,TGTGCCAGCAGTTCGATGAACACTGAAGCTTTCTTT
.,.,TRBV5-1,TRBJ2-3,CASSIREWKADTQYF,TGCGCCAGCAGCATCCGGGAATGGAAGGCAGATACGCAGTATTTT
.,.,TRBV30,TRBJ2-5,CAWVQETQYF,TGTGCCTGGGTACAAGAGACCCAGTACTTC
.,once,TRBV19,TRBJ1-5,CASSITPRYSNQPQHF,TGTGCCAGTAGTATAACCCCCAGGTATAGCAATCAGCCCCAGCATTTT
.,.,TRBV5-1,TRBJ2-7,CASSLAQQTEQYF,TGCGCCAGCAGCTTGGCTCAGCAGACCGAGCAGTACTTC
.,.,TRBV18,TRBJ1-4,CASSPPSANEKLFF,TGTGCCAGCTCACCACCCTCGGCAAATGAAAAACTGTTTTTT
TRBD2,.,TRBV7-3,TRBJ2-3,CASSLMGGPTDTQYF,TGTGCCAGCAGCTTAATGGGAGGGCCAACAGATACGCAGTATTTT
TRBD2,.,TRBV5-1,TRBJ2-1,CASSQTSGSYNEQFF,TGCGCCAGCAGCCAGACTAGCGGGAGCTACAATGAGCAGTTCTTC